The 21 T cell receptor beta chains given below trace back to one sample, sequenced in a study of blood T cell repertoires in COVID-19. The data were produced by immunoSEQ multiplex PCR, yet TCRdb's version contains in-frame clones alone and is incomplete. The sample shows 150,000 to 200,000 clones, roughly four fifths of them seen only once. Sample: peripheral blood. All receptors come from a human donor in a cohort sampled during active COVID-19.

The chain joins TRBV19 to TRBJ1-1; no firm D call. The CDR3 totals 15 residues. Trimming stripped 2 bases from V and 4 bases from J, with 14 bases between. Germline V gives CDR1 LNHDA, CDR2 SQIVND (reference sequence). The CDR3 here is CASSIIAKVGTEAFF. DNA of the CDR3: TGTGCCAGTAGTATAATAGCCAAGGTGGGCACTGAAGCTTTCTTT.

This clone was seen a handful of times. The chain uses TRBV6-2 or TRBV6-3 and TRBJ1-2, with a possible D match to TRBD1 (6 bases). This CDR3 comprises 15 residues. Germline assignment: CDR1 MNHEY and CDR2 SVGEGT. V shed 0 bases and J shed 6 bases, with 14 bases lying between them. This CDR3 reads CASSYSARGVDGYTF. Written as DNA, the CDR3 is TGTGCCAGCAGTTACTCGGCCAGGGGAGTCGATGGCTACACCTTC.

This clone is a singleton in its sample. The V gene is TRBV7-2, the J gene TRBJ2-2; D is perhaps TRBD1 (6 bases). The CDR3 contains 14 residues. Trimming stripped 5 bases from V and 2 bases from J, with 9 bases between. CDR1 is SGHTA, CDR2 FQGNSA, per germline. DNA for the CDR3: TGTGCCAGCAGCCGGGGACAAAACACCGGGGAGCTGTTTTTT. Protein: CASSRGQNTGELFF.

The chain recombines TRBV30 with TRBJ2-5; 10 bases map to TRBD1. With 2 bases clipped from V and 3 bases from J, the junction kept 3 bases outside the gene matches. CDR3 length: 14 amino acids. CDR1 is GTSNPN and CDR2 is SVGIG in the germline V gene (reference sequence). This chain's CDR3 is CAWSWGTGEETQYF. The CDR3 DNA reads TGTGCCTGGAGTTGGGGGACAGGGGAAGAGACCCAGTACTTC.

The genes are TRBV6-6 and TRBJ1-4; TRBD1 matches at 8 bases. This CDR3 is 14 amino acids long. Germline V lookup: CDR1 MNHNY, CDR2 SVGAGI (reference sequence). The J segment lost 4 bases and the V segment lost 6 bases, leaving 4 bases of the junction unmatched. The CDR3 protein is CASSRTGLNEKLFF. The CDR3 DNA follows: TGTGCCAGCAGCCGGACAGGGCTTAATGAAAAACTGTTTTTT.

The V gene is TRBV6-5, the J gene TRBJ1-5, with D perhaps matching TRBD1 (5 bases). Trimming took off 6 bases at V and 2 bases at J, with 11 bases between the two ends. Germline V gene sequence: CDR1 MNHEY, CDR2 SVGAGI. This CDR3 has 14 residues. CDR3 bases: TGTGCCAGCAGAGGGTGGGGCGGCAATCAGCCCCAGCATTTT. Its protein product is CASRGWGGNQPQHF.

J is TRBJ2-7 and V is TRBV5-1, with D possibly TRBD1 on 6 matching bases. The CDR3 has 12 residues. Trimming pared 4 bases from V and 10 bases from J, leaving 15 bases between. In germline, CDR1 is SGHRS, CDR2 YFSETQ. The CDR3: CASSTPTGAQYF. The CDR3 DNA reads TGCGCCAGCAGCACCCCGACAGGCGCCCAGTACTTC.

The CDR3 sequence is CARSLGQKEQETQYF. The CDR3 region has the DNA TGTGCCAGAAGTCTCGGACAGAAGGAGCAAGAGACCCAGTACTTC. This sequence joins TRBV5-3 and TRBJ2-5; possible D gene TRBD1, 6 bases. TRBV5-3 is annotated as an ORF whose role is uncertain. The V end was cut by 5 bases, the J end by 2 bases, with 16 bases between. CDR3 length: 15 residues.

In this sample, this clone turned up a few times. This chain connects TRBV7-6 to TRBJ2-5, with 7 bases aligning to TRBD2. Losses at the gene ends were 5 bases for V and 1 base for J; bases not matched to a gene: 7. Germline assignment: CDR1 SGHVS and CDR2 FNYEAQ. The CDR3 spans 15 residues. The CDR3 region has the DNA TGTGCCAGCAGCCCCAATAGCGGGCGCCAAGAGACCCAGTACTTC. Its translation: CASSPNSGRQETQYF.

V usage is TRBV11-3 and J usage is TRBJ2-1, with TRBD2 matching over 13 bases. Germline assignment: CDR1 SGHNT and CDR2 YENEEA. V trimming: 5 bases; J trimming: 16 bases; junction bases outside the gene matches: 11. The CDR3 runs to 14 residues. The CDR3 sequence: CASSPITSGGALFF. The CDR3 DNA sequence: TGTGCCAGCAGCCCGATCACTAGCGGGGGGGCCCTCTTCTTC.

The J gene is TRBJ2-2, the V gene TRBV24-1; 11 positions match TRBD1. V was pared by 7 bases and J by 2 bases, with 2 bases of the junction left unmatched. The CDR3 is 15 residues long. In germline, CDR1 is KGHDR, CDR2 SFDVKD. Here the CDR3 reads CATRGTGGNTGELFF. For the CDR3, the DNA is TGTGCCACCAGGGGGACAGGGGGTAACACCGGGGAGCTGTTTTTT.

This sequence joins TRBV2 and TRBJ2-5; 8 positions agree with TRBD1. V dropped 5 bases and J dropped 5; count of bases not matched to a gene: 10. Germline lookup yields CDR1 SNHLY and CDR2 FYNNEI. The CDR3 length is 15 residues. In nucleotides, the CDR3 is TGTGCCAGCAGTCTCGACAGGGGCGATGGCGAGACCCAGTACTTC. It encodes CASSLDRGDGETQYF.

The genes are TRBV18 and TRBJ2-4; D unresolved. The V and J ends lost 3 bases and 0 bases respectively, with 15 bases between them. CDR3 length: 17 residues. Per germline, CDR1 KGHSH and CDR2 LQKENI. The CDR3 DNA is TGTGCCAGCTCACCCCCGGTCGAGGTACAAGCCAAAAACATTCAGTACTTC. Its translation is CASSPPVEVQAKNIQYF.

This chain uses TRBV19 with TRBJ2-1, with D possibly matching TRBD1 (5 bases). The V gene's germline CDR1 is LNHDA and CDR2 SQIVND (reference sequence). The CDR3 runs to 14 residues. V was cut by 4 bases and J by 4 bases, with 11 bases left in between. The CDR3 spells CASSRFRDYNEQFF. CDR3 DNA sequence: TGTGCCAGTAGTAGATTCAGGGATTACAATGAGCAGTTCTTC.

CDR3 coding DNA: TGTGCCACTTCAAATAGCCCTCGGGGAAGCTACGAGCAGTACTTC. Protein: CATSNSPRGSYEQYF. This chain connects TRBV19 to TRBJ2-7, with D maybe TRBD2 (5 bases). The length of the CDR3 is 15 residues. V was clipped by 10 bases and J by 3 bases, with 22 bases between them. CDR1 and CDR2 from the germline V gene are LNHDA and SQIVND (reference sequence).

The V and J genes are TRBV27 and TRBJ2-1; no clear D. The V gene lost 4 bases and the J gene lost 6 bases, with 13 bases spanning the gap. Germline V CDR1 and CDR2: MNHEY, SMNVEV (reference sequence). The CDR3 sequence is 14 residues long. The CDR3 DNA reads as TGTGCCAGCAGTTCGAACGGAGCGACCAATGAGCAGTTCTTC. This encodes CASSSNGATNEQFF.

This clone was seen only once. J is TRBJ1-1 and V is TRBV2; 7 nucleotides agree with TRBD1. CDR1 and CDR2 from the germline V gene are SNHLY and FYNNEI. The CDR3 is 13 residues long. Trimming removed 4 bases from V and 6 bases from J; junction bases left unmatched: 5. CDR3 DNA: TGTGCCAGCAGTGTGAAAGGGGGCGCTGAAGCTTTCTTT. It translates to CASSVKGGAEAFF.

The J gene is TRBJ2-2, the V gene TRBV7-6; D is undetermined. Trimming removed 3 bases at V and 5 bases at J, with 7 bases between. The germline V gene has CDR1 SGHVS and CDR2 FNYEAQ. The CDR3 consists of 13 residues. In nucleotides, the CDR3 is TGTGCCAGCAGCTTCCAGGCGACCGGGGAGCTGTTTTTT. The encoded protein is CASSFQATGELFF.

This clone has a count of ten or more. CDR3 nucleotides: TGTGCCAGCAGCTCCTGGGGAGGGATCTACAATGAGCAGTTCTTC. It translates to CASSSWGGIYNEQFF. The chain joins TRBV7-2 to TRBJ2-1; the match to TRBD2 covers 7 bases. The CDR3 runs 15 residues. Germline V gene lookup returns CDR1 SGHTA and CDR2 FQGNSA. The V and J ends lost 4 bases and 3 bases, in that order; junction bases with no gene match: 6.

The chain carries TRBV7-8 and TRBJ2-1, with 13 bases lining up with TRBD2. This CDR3 contains 18 residues. Germline assignment: CDR1 SGHVS and CDR2 FQNEAQ. V was pared by 2 bases and J by 7 bases, with 11 bases of the junction left unmatched. CDR3 nucleotide sequence: TGTGCCAGCAGCTTATTCCTAGGGACTAGCGGGATGAGGAATGAGCAGTTCTTC. Encoded protein: CASSLFLGTSGMRNEQFF.

This clone has only one observation. The chain has TRBV10-1 and TRBJ2-1, with D uncertain. Germline V gene lookup returns CDR1 WNHNN and CDR2 SYGVQD (reference sequence). V was cut by 1 base and J by 5 bases, with 9 bases left in between. This CDR3 spans 14 amino acids. CDR3 nucleotides: TGCGCCAGCAGTGAGTACTCAGGCGACAATGAGCAGTTCTTC. Translation gives CASSEYSGDNEQFF.